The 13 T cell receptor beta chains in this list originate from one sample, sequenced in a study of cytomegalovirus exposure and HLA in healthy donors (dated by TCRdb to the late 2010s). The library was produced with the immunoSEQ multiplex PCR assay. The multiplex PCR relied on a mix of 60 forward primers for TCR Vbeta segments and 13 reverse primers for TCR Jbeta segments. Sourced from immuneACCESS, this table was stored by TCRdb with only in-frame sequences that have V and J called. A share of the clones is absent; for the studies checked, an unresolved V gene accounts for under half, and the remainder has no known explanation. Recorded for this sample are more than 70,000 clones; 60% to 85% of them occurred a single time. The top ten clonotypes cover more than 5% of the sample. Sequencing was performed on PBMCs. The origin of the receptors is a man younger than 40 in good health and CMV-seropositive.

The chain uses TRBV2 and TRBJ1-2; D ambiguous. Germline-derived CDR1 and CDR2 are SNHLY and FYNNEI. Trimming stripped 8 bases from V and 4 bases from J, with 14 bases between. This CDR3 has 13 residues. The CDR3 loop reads CASATTPTYGYTF. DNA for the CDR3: TGTGCCAGCGCTACGACACCGACCTATGGCTACACCTTC.

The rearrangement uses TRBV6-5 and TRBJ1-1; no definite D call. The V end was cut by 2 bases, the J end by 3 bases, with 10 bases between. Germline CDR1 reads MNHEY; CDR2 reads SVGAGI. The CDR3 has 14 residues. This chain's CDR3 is CASSYRAGDTEAFF. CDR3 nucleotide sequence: TGTGCCAGCAGTTACAGGGCCGGGGACACTGAAGCTTTCTTT.

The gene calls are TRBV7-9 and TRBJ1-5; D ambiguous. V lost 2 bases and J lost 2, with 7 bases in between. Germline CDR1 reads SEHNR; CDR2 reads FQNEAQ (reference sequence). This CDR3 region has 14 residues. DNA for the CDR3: TGTGCCAGCAGCTTAAAGGGAGGCAATCAGCCCCAGCATTTT. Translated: CASSLKGGNQPQHF.

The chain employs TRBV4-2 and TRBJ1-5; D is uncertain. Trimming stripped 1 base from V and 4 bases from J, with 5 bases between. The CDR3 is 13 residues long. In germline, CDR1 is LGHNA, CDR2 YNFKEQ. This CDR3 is CASSQAGNQPQHF. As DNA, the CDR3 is TGTGCCAGCAGCCAAGCGGGTAATCAGCCCCAGCATTTT.

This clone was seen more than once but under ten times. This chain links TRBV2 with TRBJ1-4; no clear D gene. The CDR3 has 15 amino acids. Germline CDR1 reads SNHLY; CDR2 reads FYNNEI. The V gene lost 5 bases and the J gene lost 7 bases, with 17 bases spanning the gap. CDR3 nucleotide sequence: TGTGCCAGCAGTAGACAAGGAAATCTTGGTGAAAAACTGTTTTTT. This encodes CASSRQGNLGEKLFF.

The CDR3 loop is CASSLRADGRVQETQYF. Written as DNA, the CDR3 is TGTGCCAGCAGCTTAAGAGCGGACGGGAGGGTCCAAGAGACCCAGTACTTC. This chain links TRBV7-3 with TRBJ2-5; 8 nucleotides agree with TRBD2. The CDR3 totals 17 residues. CDR1 and CDR2 (germline): SGHTA, FQGTGA. Trimming removed 1 base from V and 1 base from J; junction bases left unmatched: 8.

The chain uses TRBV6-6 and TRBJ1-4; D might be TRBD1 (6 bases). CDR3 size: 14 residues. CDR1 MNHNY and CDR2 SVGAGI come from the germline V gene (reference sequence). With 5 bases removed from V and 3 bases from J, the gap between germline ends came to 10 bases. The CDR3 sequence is CASSLGQPNEKLFF. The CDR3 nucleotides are TGTGCCAGCAGTCTAGGACAGCCTAATGAAAAACTGTTTTTT.

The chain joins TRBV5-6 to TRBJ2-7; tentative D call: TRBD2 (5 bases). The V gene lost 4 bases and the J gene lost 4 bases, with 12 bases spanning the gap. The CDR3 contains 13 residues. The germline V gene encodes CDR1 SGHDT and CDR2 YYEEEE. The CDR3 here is CASSRGLDYEQYV. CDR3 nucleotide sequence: TGTGCCAGCAGCCGCGGGCTCGATTACGAGCAGTACGTC.

CDR3 residues: CASSRDYEQYF. The CDR3 DNA sequence: TGTGCCAGCAGCCGGGATTACGAGCAGTACTTC. The J gene is TRBJ2-7, the V gene TRBV5-5; possible D gene TRBD2, 5 bases. Between the trimmed V and J ends, which lost 4 bases and 4 bases, there was a span of 6 bases. The CDR3 totals 11 residues. In germline, CDR1 is SGHKS, CDR2 YYEKEE (reference sequence).

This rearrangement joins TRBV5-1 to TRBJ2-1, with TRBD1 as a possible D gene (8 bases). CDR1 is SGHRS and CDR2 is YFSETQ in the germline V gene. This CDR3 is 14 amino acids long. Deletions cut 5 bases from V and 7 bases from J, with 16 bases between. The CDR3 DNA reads TGCGCCAGCAGGCGGATACAGGGGGGGAATGAGCAGTTCTTC. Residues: CASRRIQGGNEQFF.

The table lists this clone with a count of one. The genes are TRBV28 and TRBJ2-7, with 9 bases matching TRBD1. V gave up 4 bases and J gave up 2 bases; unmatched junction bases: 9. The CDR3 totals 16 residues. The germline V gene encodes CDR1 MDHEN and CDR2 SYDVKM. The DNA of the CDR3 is TGTGCCAGCAGTTCAAACCGACAGGGGGGAACCTACGAGCAGTACTTC. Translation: CASSSNRQGGTYEQYF.

CDR3 sequence (DNA): TGTGCCAGCACCCAGACAGGGAGTAGCAATCAGCCCCAGCATTTT. Translating it yields CASTQTGSSNQPQHF. The genes are TRBV28 and TRBJ1-5, with TRBD1 identical over 7 bases. With V trimmed by 7 bases and J by 0 bases, 6 bases remained unmatched. The CDR3 is 15 amino acids. Germline CDR1 reads MDHEN; CDR2 reads SYDVKM.

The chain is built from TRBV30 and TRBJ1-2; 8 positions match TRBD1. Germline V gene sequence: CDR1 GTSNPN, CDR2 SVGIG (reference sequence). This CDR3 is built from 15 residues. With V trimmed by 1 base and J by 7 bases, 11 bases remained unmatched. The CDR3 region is CAWSGAAGTGRGYTF. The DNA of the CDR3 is TGTGCCTGGAGTGGCGCCGCGGGGACAGGTCGTGGCTACACCTTC.